This is a list of T cell receptor beta chains from one sample in a study of blood T cells in healthy people across ages. MiXCR was run by TCRdb on the 5' RACE reads, yielding one entry per CDR3 protein. The profile shows around 990,000 distinct CDR3 sequences, roughly two fifths of them singletons. Sample: blood. Source of these receptors: a man in his late teens or twenties in good health. The CDR3 runs from the conserved cysteine through the conserved F or W. A D gene is named only where the DNA matches it firmly. The size entry is marked missing in some rows and otherwise reads once, few, many or a size class.

abundance: .; v_gene: TRBV28; d_gene: .; j_gene: TRBJ1-5; CDR3aa: CASSLFAFPGAPNQPQHF; CDR3nt: TGTGCCAGCAGTTTATTCGCCTTCCCCGGAGCTCCCAATCAGCCCCAGCATTTT
abundance: .; v_gene: TRBV12-3/TRBV12-4; d_gene: .; j_gene: TRBJ1-5; CDR3aa: CASRSEPVAGPQHF; CDR3nt: TGTGCCAGCAGATCAGAGCCGGTGGCTGGGCCCCAGCATTTT
abundance: few; v_gene: TRBV2; d_gene: .; j_gene: TRBJ2-1; CDR3aa: CASSEARVLEQFF; CDR3nt: TGTGCCAGCAGTGAAGCGCGTGTGCTAGAGCAGTTCTTC
abundance: .; v_gene: TRBV4-3; d_gene: .; j_gene: TRBJ1-2; CDR3aa: CASSHYQENYGYTF; CDR3nt: TGCGCCAGCAGCCACTACCAGGAGAACTATGGCTACACCTTC
abundance: .; v_gene: TRBV9; d_gene: .; j_gene: TRBJ2-5; CDR3aa: CASSGEGKGEAGNEQYF; CDR3nt: TGTGCCAGCAGCGGCGAAGGGAAAGGCGAGGCTGGGAATGAGCAGTACTTC
abundance: .; v_gene: TRBV4-3; d_gene: .; j_gene: TRBJ1-2; CDR3aa: CASSLRTADVQGYTF; CDR3nt: TGCGCCAGCAGCCTTCGGACAGCCGACGTTCAAGGCTACACCTTC
abundance: .; v_gene: TRBV6-1; d_gene: .; j_gene: TRBJ1-5; CDR3aa: CASNNQSQHF; CDR3nt: TGTGCCAGCAACAATCAGTCCCAGCATTTT
abundance: .; v_gene: TRBV28; d_gene: .; j_gene: TRBJ2-5; CDR3aa: CASTTRGRPQETQYF; CDR3nt: TGTGCCAGCACCACCCGGGGCAGACCTCAAGAGACCCAGTACTTC
abundance: .; v_gene: TRBV4-2; d_gene: .; j_gene: TRBJ2-2; CDR3aa: CASSPHTGPSNTGELFF; CDR3nt: TGTGCCAGCAGCCCCCATACGGGACCCTCGAACACCGGGGAGCTGTTTTTT
abundance: .; v_gene: TRBV5-1; d_gene: .; j_gene: TRBJ2-7; CDR3aa: CASSATPEQYF; CDR3nt: TGCGCCAGCAGCGCGACTCCCGAGCAGTACTTC